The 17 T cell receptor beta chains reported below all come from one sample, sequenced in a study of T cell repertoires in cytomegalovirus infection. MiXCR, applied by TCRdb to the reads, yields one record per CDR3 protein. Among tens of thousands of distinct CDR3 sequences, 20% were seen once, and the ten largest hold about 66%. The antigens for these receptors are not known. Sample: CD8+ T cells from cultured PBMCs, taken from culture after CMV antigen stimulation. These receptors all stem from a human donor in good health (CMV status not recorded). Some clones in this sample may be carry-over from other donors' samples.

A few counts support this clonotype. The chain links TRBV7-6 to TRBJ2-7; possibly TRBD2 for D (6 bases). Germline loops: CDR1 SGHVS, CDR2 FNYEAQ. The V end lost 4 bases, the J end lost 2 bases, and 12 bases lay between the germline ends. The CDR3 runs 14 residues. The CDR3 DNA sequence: TGTGCCAGCAGCTACGGGACTGACACCTACGAGCAGTACTTC. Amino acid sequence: CASSYGTDTYEQYF.

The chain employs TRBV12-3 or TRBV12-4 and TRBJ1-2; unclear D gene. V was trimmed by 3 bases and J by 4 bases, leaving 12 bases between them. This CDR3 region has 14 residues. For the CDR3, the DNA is TGTGCCAGCAGTTTTAAGCTGGAAAGCTATGGCTACACCTTC. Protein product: CASSFKLESYGYTF.

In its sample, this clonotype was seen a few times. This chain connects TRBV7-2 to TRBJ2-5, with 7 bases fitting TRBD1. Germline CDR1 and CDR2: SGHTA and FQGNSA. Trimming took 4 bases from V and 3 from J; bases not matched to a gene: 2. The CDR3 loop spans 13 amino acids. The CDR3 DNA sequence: TGTGCCAGCAGCTCCGGGACAGAAGAGACCCAGTACTTC. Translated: CASSSGTEETQYF.

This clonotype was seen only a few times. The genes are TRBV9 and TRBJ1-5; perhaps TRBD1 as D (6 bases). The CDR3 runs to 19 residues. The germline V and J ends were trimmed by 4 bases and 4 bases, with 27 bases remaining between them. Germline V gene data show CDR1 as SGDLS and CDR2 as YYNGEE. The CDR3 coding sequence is TGTGCCAGCAGCTTCGACCCGACAGGAGGGGGGGGGGGAAATCAGCCCCAGCATTTT. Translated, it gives CASSFDPTGGGGGNQPQHF.

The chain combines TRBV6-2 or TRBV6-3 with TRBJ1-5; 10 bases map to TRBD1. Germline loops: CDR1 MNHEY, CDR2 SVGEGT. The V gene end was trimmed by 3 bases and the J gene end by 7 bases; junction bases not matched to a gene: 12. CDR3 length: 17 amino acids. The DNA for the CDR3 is TGTGCCAGCAGTTATCCGGGACAGGGGTGGATGGAGCAGCCCCAGCATTTT. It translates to CASSYPGQGWMEQPQHF.

CDR3 in amino acids: CASRLTGGFYNEQFF. The DNA of the CDR3 is TGTGCCAGCAGGTTGACAGGGGGCTTCTACAATGAGCAGTTCTTC. The rearrangement joins TRBV7-8 to TRBJ2-1, with 10 bases identical to TRBD1. V shed 6 bases and J 3 bases; nucleotides not matched to a gene: 5. CDR1 and CDR2 from the germline V gene are SGHVS and FQNEAQ. CDR3 length: 15 residues.

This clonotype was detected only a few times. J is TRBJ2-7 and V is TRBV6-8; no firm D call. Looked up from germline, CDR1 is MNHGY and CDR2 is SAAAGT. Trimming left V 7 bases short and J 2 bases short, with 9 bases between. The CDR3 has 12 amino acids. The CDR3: CASTTKAYEQYF. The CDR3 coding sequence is TGTGCCAGCACCACAAAGGCCTACGAGCAGTACTTC.

The CDR3 region has the DNA TGTGCCAGCAGTGAAATTGGAATAGCCAAAAACATTCAGTACTTC. Translated: CASSEIGIAKNIQYF. The V call is TRBV6-1, the J call TRBJ2-4; no clear D. The germline CDR1 and CDR2 sequences are MNHNS and SASEGT. The CDR3 loop spans 15 amino acids. The germline V and J ends were trimmed by 2 bases and 0 bases, with 8 bases remaining between them.

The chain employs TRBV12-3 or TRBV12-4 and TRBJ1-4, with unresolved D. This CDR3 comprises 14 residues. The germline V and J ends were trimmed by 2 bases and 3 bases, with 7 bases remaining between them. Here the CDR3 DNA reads TGTGCCAGCAGTTTAAGCAGCCCTAATGAAAAACTGTTTTTT. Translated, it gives CASSLSSPNEKLFF.

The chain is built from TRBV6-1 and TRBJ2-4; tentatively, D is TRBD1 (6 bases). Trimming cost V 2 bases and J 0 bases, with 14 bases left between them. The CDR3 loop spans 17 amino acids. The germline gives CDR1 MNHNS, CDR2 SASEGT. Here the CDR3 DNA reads TGTGCCAGCAGTGAATGGACAGAATCGGTAGCCAAAAACATTCAGTACTTC. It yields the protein CASSEWTESVAKNIQYF.

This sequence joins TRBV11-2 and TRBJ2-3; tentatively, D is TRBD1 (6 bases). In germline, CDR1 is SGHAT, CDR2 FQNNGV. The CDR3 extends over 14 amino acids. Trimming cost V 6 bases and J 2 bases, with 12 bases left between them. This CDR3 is CASRGAGATDTQYF. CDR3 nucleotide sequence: TGTGCCAGCAGAGGTGCAGGGGCCACAGATACGCAGTATTTT.

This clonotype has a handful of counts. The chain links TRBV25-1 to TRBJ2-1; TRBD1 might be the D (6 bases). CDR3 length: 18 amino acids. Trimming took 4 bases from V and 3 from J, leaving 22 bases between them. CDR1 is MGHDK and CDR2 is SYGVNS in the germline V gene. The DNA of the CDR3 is TGTGCCAGCAGTGGACAAAAACACCGGGACATCAGCTACAATGAGCAGTTCTTC. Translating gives CASSGQKHRDISYNEQFF.

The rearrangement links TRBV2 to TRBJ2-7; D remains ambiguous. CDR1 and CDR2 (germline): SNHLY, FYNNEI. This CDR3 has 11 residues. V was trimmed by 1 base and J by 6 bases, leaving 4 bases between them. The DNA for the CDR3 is TGTGCCAGCAGTGAAGGACTCGAGCAGTACTTC. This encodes CASSEGLEQYF. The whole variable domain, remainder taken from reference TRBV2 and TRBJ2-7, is EPEVTQTPSHQVTQMGQEVILRCVPISNHLYFYWYRQILGQKVEFLVSFYNNEISEKSEIFDDQFSVERPDGSNFTLKIRSTKLEDSAMYFCASSEGLEQYFGPGTRLTVT.

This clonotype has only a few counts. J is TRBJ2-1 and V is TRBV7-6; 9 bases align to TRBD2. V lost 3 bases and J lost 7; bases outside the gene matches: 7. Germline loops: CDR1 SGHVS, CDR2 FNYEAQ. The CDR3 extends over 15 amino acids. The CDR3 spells CASSLTVAGDNEQFF. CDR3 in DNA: TGTGCCAGCAGCTTGACGGTAGCGGGGGATAATGAGCAGTTCTTC.

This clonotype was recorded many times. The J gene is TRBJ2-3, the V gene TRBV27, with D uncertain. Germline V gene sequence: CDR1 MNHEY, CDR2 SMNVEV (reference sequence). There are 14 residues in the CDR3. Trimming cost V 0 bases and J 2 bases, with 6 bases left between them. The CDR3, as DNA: TGTGCCAGCAGTTTATCGACACTCACAGATACGCAGTATTTT. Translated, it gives CASSLSTLTDTQYF.

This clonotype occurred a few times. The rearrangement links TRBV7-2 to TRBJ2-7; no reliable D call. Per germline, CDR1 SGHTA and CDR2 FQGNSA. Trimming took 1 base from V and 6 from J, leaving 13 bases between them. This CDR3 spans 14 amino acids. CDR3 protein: CASSLEPSLGEQYF. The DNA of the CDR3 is TGTGCCAGCAGCTTAGAACCCAGTCTGGGCGAGCAGTACTTC.

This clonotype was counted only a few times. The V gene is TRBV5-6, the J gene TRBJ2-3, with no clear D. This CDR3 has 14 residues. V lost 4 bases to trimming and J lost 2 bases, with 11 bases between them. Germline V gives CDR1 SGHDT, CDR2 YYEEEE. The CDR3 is CASSAGSDTDTQYF. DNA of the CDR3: TGTGCCAGCAGCGCTGGGTCAGACACAGATACGCAGTATTTT.